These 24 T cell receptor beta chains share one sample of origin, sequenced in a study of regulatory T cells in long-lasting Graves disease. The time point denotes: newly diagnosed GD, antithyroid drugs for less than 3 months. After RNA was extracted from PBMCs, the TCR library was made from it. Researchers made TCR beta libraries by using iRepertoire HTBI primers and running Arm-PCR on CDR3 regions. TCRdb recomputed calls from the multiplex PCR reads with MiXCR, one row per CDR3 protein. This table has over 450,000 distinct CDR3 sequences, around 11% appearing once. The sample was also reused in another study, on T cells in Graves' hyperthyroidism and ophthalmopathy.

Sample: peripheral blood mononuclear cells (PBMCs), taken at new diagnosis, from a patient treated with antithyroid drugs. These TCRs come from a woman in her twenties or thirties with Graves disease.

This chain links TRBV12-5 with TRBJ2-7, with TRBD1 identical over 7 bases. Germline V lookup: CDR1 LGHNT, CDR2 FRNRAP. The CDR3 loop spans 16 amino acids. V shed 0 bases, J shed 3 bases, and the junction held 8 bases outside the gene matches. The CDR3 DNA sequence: TGTGCTAGTGGTTTGGTACAACAGGGGCCCCACTACGAGCAGTACTTC. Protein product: CASGLVQQGPHYEQYF. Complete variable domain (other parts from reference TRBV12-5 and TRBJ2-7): DARVTQTPRHKVTEMGQEVTMRCQPILGHNTVFWYRQTMMQGLELLAYFRNRAPLDDSGMPKDRFSAEMPDATLATLKIQPSEPRDSAVYFCASGLVQQGPHYEQYFGPGTRLTVT.

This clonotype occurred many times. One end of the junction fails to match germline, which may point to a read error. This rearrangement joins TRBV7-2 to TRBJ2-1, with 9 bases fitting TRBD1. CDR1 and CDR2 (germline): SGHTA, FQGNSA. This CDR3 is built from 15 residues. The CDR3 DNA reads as TGCGCCAGCAGCCAAGACAGGGGGTGGTACAATGAGCAGTTCTTC. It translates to CASSQDRGWYNEQFF.

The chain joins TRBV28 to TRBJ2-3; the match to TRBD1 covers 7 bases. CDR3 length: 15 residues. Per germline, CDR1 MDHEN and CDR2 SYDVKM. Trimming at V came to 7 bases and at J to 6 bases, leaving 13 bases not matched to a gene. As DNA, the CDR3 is TGTGCCAGCACCCCCAACAGGGGCCCATGGGATACGCAGTATTTT. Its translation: CASTPNRGPWDTQYF.

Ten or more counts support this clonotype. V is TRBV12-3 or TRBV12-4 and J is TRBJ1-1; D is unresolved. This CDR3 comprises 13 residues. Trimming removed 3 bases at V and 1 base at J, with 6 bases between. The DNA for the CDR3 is TGTGCCAGCAGTTTTATCGAGAACACTGAAGCTTTCTTT. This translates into CASSFIENTEAFF.

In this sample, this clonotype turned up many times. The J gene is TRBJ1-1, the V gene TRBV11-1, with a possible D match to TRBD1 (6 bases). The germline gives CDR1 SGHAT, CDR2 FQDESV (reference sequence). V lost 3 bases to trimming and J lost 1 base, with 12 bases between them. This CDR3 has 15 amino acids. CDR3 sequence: CASSFGGSENTEAFF. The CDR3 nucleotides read TGTGCCAGCAGCTTTGGGGGCTCAGAGAACACTGAAGCTTTCTTT.

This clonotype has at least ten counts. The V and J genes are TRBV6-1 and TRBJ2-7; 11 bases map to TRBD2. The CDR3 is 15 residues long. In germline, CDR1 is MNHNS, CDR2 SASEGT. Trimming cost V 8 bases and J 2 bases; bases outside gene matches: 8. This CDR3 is CASGSGLAGAYEQYF. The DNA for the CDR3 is TGTGCCAGCGGATCTGGACTAGCGGGCGCCTACGAGCAGTACTTC.

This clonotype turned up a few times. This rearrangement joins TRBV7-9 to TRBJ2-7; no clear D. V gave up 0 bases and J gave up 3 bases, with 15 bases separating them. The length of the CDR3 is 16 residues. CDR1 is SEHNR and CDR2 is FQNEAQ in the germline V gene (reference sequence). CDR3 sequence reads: CASSLALRRSNYEQYF. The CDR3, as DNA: TGTGCCAGCAGCTTAGCGCTTAGAAGGTCAAACTACGAGCAGTACTTC.

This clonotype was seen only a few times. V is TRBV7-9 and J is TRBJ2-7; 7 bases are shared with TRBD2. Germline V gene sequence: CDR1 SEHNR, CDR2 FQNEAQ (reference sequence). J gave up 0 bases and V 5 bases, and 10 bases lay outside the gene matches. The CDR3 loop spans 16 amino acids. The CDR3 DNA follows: TGTGCCAGCAGCCCGACGTCGGGGAGGGCCTCCTACGAGCAGTACTTC. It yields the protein CASSPTSGRASYEQYF.

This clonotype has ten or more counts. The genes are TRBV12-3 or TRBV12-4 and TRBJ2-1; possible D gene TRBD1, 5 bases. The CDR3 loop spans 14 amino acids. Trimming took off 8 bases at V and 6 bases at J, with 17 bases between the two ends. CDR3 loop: CASGATSRVNEQFF. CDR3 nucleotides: TGTGCCAGCGGGGCCACTTCCAGGGTCAATGAGCAGTTCTTC.

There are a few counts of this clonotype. DNA of the CDR3: TGTGCCAGCAGTGTTCGGGACAGGGCTAACTACGAGCAGTACTTC. Protein sequence: CASSVRDRANYEQYF. The chain has TRBV6-1 and TRBJ2-7, with 9 bases that match TRBD1. V was pared by 4 bases and J by 3 bases, with 7 bases of the junction left unmatched. CDR1 and CDR2 from the germline V gene are MNHNS and SASEGT. CDR3 size: 15 residues.

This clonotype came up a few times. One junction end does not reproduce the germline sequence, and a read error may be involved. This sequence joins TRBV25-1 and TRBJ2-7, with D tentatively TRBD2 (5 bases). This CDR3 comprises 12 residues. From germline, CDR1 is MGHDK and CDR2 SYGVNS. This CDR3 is CANSEFRGEQYF. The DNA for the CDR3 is TGTGCCAACAGTGAATTTCGGGGCGAGCAGTACTTC.

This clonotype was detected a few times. The CDR3 DNA sequence: TGCGCCAGCAGCTTGGGGGGGGCGATCTACGAGCAGTACTTC. Translated: CASSLGGAIYEQYF. The V and J genes are TRBV5-1 and TRBJ2-7, with D perhaps matching TRBD1 or TRBD2 (6 bases each). From germline, CDR1 is SGHRS and CDR2 YFSETQ. V lost 0 bases and J 3 bases, leaving 10 bases between the germline ends. This CDR3 is built from 14 residues.

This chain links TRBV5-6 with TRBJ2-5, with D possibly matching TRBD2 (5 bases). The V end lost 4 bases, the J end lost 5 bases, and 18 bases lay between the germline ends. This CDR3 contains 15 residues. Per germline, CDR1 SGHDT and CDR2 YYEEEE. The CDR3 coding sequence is TGTGCCAGCAGCCTTGTCGGGATAAGTATGGAGACCCAGTACTTC. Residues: CASSLVGISMETQYF.

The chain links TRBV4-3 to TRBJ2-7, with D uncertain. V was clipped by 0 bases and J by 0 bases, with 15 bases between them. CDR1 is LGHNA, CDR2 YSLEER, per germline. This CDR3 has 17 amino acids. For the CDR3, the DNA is TGCGCCAGCAGCCAAGATCCTTTGCAGATAACCTCCTACGAGCAGTACTTC. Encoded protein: CASSQDPLQITSYEQYF.

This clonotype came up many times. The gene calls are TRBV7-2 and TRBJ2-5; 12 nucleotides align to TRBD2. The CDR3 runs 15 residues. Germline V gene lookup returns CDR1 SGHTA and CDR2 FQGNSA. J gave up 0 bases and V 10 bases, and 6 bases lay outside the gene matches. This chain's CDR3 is CATRTSGNNQETQYF. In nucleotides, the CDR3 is TGTGCCACCAGGACTAGCGGGAATAACCAAGAGACCCAGTACTTC.

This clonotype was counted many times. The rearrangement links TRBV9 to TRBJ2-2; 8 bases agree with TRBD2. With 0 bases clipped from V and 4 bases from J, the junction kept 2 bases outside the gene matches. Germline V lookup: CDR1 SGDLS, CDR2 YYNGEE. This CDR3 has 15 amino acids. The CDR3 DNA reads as TGTGCCAGCAGCGTAGTGGCGGGAGGCACCGGGGAGCTGTTTTTT. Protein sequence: CASSVVAGGTGELFF.

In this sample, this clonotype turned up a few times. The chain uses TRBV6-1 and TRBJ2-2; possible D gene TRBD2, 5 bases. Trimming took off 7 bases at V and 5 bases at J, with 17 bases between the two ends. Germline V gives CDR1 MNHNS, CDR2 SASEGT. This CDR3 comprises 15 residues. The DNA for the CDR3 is TGTGCCAGCAATAAGAGAGGGCCGGGGACCGGGGAGCTGTTTTTT. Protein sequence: CASNKRGPGTGELFF.

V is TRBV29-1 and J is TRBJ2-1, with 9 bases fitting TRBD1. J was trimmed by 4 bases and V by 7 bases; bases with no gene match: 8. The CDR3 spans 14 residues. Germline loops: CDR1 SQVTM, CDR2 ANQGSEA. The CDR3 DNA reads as TGCAGCGAGCTGACAGGGGGTGGGTACAATGAGCAGTTCTTC. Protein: CSELTGGGYNEQFF.

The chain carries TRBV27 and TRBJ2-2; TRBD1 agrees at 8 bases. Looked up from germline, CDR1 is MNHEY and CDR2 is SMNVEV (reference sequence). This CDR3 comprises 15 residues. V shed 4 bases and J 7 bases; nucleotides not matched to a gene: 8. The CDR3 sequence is CASSYDRGGGGELFF. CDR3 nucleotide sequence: TGTGCCAGCAGTTACGACAGGGGTGGGGGCGGGGAGCTGTTTTTT.

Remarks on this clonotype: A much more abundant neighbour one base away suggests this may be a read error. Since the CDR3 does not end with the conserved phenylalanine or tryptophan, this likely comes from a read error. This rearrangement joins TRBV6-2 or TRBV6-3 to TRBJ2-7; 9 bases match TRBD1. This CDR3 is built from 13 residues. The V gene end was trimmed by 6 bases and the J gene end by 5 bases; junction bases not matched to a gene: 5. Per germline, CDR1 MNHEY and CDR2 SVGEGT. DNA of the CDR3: TGTGCCAGCAGCCGGACAGGGGCGCACGAGCAGTACTCC. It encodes CASSRTGAHEQYS.

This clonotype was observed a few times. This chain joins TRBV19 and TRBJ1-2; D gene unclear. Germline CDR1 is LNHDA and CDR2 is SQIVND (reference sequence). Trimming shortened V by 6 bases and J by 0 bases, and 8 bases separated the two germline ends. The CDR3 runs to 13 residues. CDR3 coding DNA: TGTGCCAGTAGACGGGGAGCTAACTATGGCTACACCTTC. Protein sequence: CASRRGANYGYTF.

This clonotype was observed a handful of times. The CDR3 region is CSASPLVAGLYNEQFF. CDR3 DNA sequence: TGCAGTGCTAGTCCTCTTGTAGCGGGACTTTACAATGAGCAGTTCTTC. This chain connects TRBV20-1 to TRBJ2-1; 8 positions match TRBD2. Germline V gene data show CDR1 as DFQATT and CDR2 as SNEGSKA (reference sequence). The CDR3 is 16 amino acids. The J segment lost 4 bases and the V segment lost 3 bases, leaving 11 bases of the junction unmatched.

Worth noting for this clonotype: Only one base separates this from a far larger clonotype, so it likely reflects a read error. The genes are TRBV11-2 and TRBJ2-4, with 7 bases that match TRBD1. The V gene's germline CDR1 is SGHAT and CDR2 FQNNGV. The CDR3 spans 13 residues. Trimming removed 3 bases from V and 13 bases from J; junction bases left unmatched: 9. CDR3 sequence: CASSFDRANEQYF. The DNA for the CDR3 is TGTGCCAGCAGCTTCGACAGGGCGAATGAGCAGTACTTC.

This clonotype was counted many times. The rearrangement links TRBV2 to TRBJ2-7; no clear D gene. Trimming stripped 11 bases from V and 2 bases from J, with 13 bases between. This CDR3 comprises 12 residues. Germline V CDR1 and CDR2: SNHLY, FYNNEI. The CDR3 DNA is TGTGCCTCACGGCAGGAAACCTACGAGCAGTACTTC. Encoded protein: CASRQETYEQYF.